A single TCR beta chain is shown here with its context. The antigen remains undetermined. CDR3 length: 15 amino acids. Germline CDR1 MGHRA, CDR2 YSYEKL. J gave up 3 bases and V 0 bases, and 4 bases lay outside the gene matches. The PCR used 60 Vbeta and 13 Jbeta primers. Method: immunoSEQ multiplex PCR; TCRdb's copy keeps in-frame clones and lacks some. The sample has approximately 130,000 clones, 75% to 90% seen once. The data stem from a study of cytomegalovirus exposure and HLA in healthy donors. Study overall: An analysis done earlier identified 95 million to 140 million unique TCR beta sequences from approximately 180 million T cells. Study-wide results and limits: Data from an earlier analysis indicated that most TCR beta V segments were productive either about 90% or about 30% of the time. As was reported, the classifier diagnosed cytomegalovirus status with high specificity and sensitivity. The authors assumed roughly uniform sequencing depth across donors for presence/absence analyses.

This clonotype was sampled from a woman between 35 and 50 years old in good health and CMV-seropositive. The chain couples TRBV4-1 to TRBJ2-7; 8 nucleotides line up with TRBD1. The sequenced sample was PBMCs. CDR3 sequence reads: CASSQEKQGGYEQYF. CDR3 nucleotide sequence: TGCGCCAGCAGCCAAGAAAAACAGGGGGGCTACGAGCAGTACTTC.